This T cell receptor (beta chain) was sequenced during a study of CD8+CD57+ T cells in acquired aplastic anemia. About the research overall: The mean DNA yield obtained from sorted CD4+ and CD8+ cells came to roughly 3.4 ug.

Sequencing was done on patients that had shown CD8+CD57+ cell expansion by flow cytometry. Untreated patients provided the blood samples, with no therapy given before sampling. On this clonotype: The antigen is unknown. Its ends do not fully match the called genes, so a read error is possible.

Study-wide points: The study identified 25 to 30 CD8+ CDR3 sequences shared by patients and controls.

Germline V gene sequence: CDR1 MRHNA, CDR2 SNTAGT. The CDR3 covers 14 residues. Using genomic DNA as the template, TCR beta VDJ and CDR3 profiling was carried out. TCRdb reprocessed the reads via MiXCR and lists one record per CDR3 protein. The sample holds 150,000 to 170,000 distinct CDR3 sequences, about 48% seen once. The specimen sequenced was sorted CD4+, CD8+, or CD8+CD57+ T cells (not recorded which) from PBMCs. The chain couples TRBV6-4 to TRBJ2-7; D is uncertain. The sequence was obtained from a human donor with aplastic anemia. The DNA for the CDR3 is TGTGCCAGCAGTTACTCAGACGGGTATGACGAGCAGTACTTC. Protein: CASSYSDGYDEQYF.